This T cell receptor (beta chain) originates from a study of blood T cell repertoires in COVID-19. Overall study context: From T cells, B-cell-depleted T cells, or PBMCs came the material, which was cDNA or gDNA.

Study processing details: Estimates of nucleated cell counts were drawn from the amplification of reference gene primers. Profiling relied on immunoSEQ multiplex PCR, and the TCRdb table lists in-frame clones only, not all of them. The DNA was the basis for D and trimming; V, J and clone size are from that table. In the table there are under 350,000 clones, 70% to 90% of which are singletons. The CDR3 is 13 amino acids. Germline V gives CDR1 MNHEY, CDR2 SVGAGI. Trimming took off 3 bases at V and 3 bases at J, with 9 bases between the two ends. The sequencing input was PBMCs or T cells enriched from blood (not recorded which). This TCR was recovered from a woman aged 40 to 55 with acute COVID-19. The gene calls are TRBV6-5 and TRBJ2-7; D perhaps matches TRBD1 (6 bases). The CDR3 DNA is TGTGCCAGCAGTTATCTACAGGGCTACGAGCAGTACTTC. Its translation: CASSYLQGYEQYF.